These T cell receptor beta chains were read from a single sample in a study of blood T cell repertoires in COVID-19. TCRdb's table, derived via immunoSEQ multiplex PCR, lists solely in-frame clones and lacks some. The sample shows some 80,000 clones, approximately 80% of them seen only once. The sample comprised peripheral blood. All receptors derive from a woman aged 70-85 years with acute or convalescent COVID-19. CDR3s leave out the opening cysteine and the closing phenylalanine or tryptophan.

>TRBV5-1|TRBJ1-1
ASSLVGGQPEGSEAF
>TRBV7-3|TRBJ2-3
ASSLKWGLAGGTSTDTQY
>TRBV24-1|TRBJ2-4
ATSDSKTSRHIQY
>TRBV19|TRBJ1-3
ASSIPGQGNTIY
>TRBV6-5|TRBJ2-2
ASSFGGANTGELF
>TRBV1|TRBJ2-1
TSSQDPLVGPNNEQF
>TRBV5-1|TRBJ2-1
ASSRGMSSYNEQF
>TRBV12-2|TRBJ2-1
ASRLLDGNYNEQF
>TRBV10-3|TRBJ2-7
ASTSDRDSPYEQY
>TRBV6-5|TRBJ1-5
ASSPDRGNQPQH
>TRBV29-1|TRBJ2-7
SATGLGTGLYEQY
>TRBV19|TRBJ2-2
ASSMTPLLGGTNTGELF
>TRBV3-1/TRBV3-2|TRBJ2-6
ASSQAYSQGSGANVLT
>TRBV2|TRBJ2-1
ASTRLPNLYNEQF
>TRBV14|TRBJ2-5
ASSQVLAGSETQY
>TRBV5-1|TRBJ2-1
ASSSLAGGSYNEQF
>TRBV2|TRBJ1-3
ATGGGFSGNTIY
>TRBV29-1|TRBJ2-7
SVTGVVNEQY
>TRBV6-5|TRBJ2-1
ASRYGLQHDNEQF